Below are 4 T cell receptor beta chains sequenced from a single sample in a study of shared clonotypes between healthy human individuals. Only in-frame clones appear in the TCRdb table, and some are missing; sequencing was by immunoSEQ multiplex PCR. The table shows a few million clones, with over 90% occurring only once. The sequencing sample was made of naive CD4+ T cells from PBMCs. The subset denotes: CD45RA+ positively selected. The receptors shown here come from a man aged 18 to 35 in good health. Some clones in this sample may be carry-over from other donors' samples.

CDR3: CASSSGTSGSSYEQYF. CDR3 nucleotides: TGCGCCAGCAGCTCGGGGACTAGCGGATCCTCCTACGAGCAGTACTTC. The chain links TRBV5-1 to TRBJ2-7, with TRBD2 matching over 11 bases. Germline lookup yields CDR1 SGHRS and CDR2 YFSETQ. Trimming cost V 3 bases and J 0 bases; bases outside gene matches: 5. The CDR3 has 16 residues.

The chain employs TRBV6-6 and TRBJ2-5; tentative D call: TRBD2 (5 bases). The germline V gene has CDR1 MNHNY and CDR2 SVGAGI (reference sequence). V was shortened by 6 bases and J by 0 bases, with 17 bases between the two germline ends. CDR3 length: 16 residues. The CDR3 DNA reads TGTGCCAGCAGCCCCCTAGGGAGCGCCAACCAAGAGACCCAGTACTTC. Amino acids: CASSPLGSANQETQYF.

The chain is built from TRBV6-1 and TRBJ1-2; no reliable D call. Germline V gene lookup returns CDR1 MNHNS and CDR2 SASEGT. CDR3 length: 12 residues. V dropped 5 bases and J dropped 5 bases, with 9 bases sitting between them. Here the CDR3 reads CASSRAQYGYTF. The CDR3, as DNA: TGTGCCAGCAGTAGGGCTCAGTATGGCTACACCTTC.

This clone has a handful of counts. The chain employs TRBV7-2 and TRBJ1-1; maybe TRBD1 (6 bases). Germline V CDR1 and CDR2: SGHTA, FQGNSA. The CDR3 is 14 amino acids. The V end was cut by 0 bases, the J end by 5 bases, with 10 bases between. The CDR3 DNA reads TGTGCCAGCAGCTTAGCCCACAGGGAGACTGAAGCTTTCTTT. Translating gives CASSLAHRETEAFF.